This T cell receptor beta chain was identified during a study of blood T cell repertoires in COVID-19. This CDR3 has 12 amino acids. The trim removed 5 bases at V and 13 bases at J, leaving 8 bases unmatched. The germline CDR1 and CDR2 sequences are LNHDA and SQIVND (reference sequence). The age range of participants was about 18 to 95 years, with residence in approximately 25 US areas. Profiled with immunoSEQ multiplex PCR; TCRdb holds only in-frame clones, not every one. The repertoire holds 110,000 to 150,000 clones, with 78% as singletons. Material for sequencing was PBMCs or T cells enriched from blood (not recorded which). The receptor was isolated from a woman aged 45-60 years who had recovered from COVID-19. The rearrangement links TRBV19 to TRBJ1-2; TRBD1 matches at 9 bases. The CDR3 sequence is CASSPQGAVLTF. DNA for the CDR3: TGTGCCAGTAGTCCACAGGGGGCGGTTCTCACCTTC.